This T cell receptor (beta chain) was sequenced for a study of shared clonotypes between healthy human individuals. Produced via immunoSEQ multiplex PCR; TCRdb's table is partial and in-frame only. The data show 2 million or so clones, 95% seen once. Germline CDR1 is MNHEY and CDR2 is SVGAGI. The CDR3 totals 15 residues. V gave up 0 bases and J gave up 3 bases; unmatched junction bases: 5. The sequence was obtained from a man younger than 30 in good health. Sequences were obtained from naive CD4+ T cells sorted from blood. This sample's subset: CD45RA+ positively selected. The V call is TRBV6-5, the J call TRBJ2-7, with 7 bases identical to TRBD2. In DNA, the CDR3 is TGTGCCAGCAGTTACTCGCGACTAGCAGTCTACGAGCAGTACTTC. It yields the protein CASSYSRLAVYEQYF.